These T cell receptor beta chains were read from a single sample in a study of beta chain features in type 1 diabetes. The method was immunoSEQ multiplex PCR; TCRdb's version includes in-frame clones alone and lacks a portion of them. The table lists about 660,000 clones, over 12% of them singletons, with around 0.04% in the top ten. The sample was naive CD4+ T cells from blood. These receptors all come from a man younger than 35 with type 1 diabetes. Both conserved end residues are part of each CDR3. D genes are given only for firm matches. A clone size is listed for some rows: how often the clone was seen (once, few, many), or a class if it is expanded.

CDR3 protein	CDR3 DNA	D gene	J gene	clone size	V gene
CSVEAGNNQPQHF	TGCAGCGTTGAGGCAGGGAACAATCAGCCCCAGCATTTT	.	TRBJ1-5	few	TRBV29-1
CASSLALPHEQYF	TGTGCCAGCAGTTTAGCCCTCCCCCACGAGCAGTACTTC	.	TRBJ2-7	.	TRBV28
CAWGPRGYTF	TGTGCCTGGGGACCGCGGGGCTACACCTTC	.	TRBJ1-2	few	TRBV30
CAWSVGTQGQNIQYF	TGTGCCTGGAGTGTAGGGACACAGGGCCAAAACATTCAGTACTTC	.	TRBJ2-4	few	TRBV30
CAWVGGHYGYTF	TGTGCCTGGGTGGGAGGACATTATGGCTACACCTTC	.	TRBJ1-2	.	TRBV30
CASSPDRKPNYGYTF	TGTGCCAGCAGTCCCGACAGGAAACCTAACTATGGCTACACCTTC	.	TRBJ1-2	few	TRBV5-4
CASSLRTSPLHF	TGTGCCAGCAGCTTAAGAACTTCACCCCTCCACTTT	.	TRBJ1-6	few	TRBV7-9
CASSEFKGQDNEQFF	TGTGCCAGCAGTGAATTCAAGGGGCAGGACAATGAGCAGTTCTTC	.	TRBJ2-1	few	TRBV25-1
CASSLSRTGVYEQFF	TGTGCCAGCAGTTTATCAAGGACAGGGGTTTATGAGCAGTTCTTC	TRBD1	TRBJ2-1	.	TRBV27
CASSLVKTYNEQFF	TGTGCCAGCAGCTTAGTCAAGACCTACAATGAGCAGTTCTTC	.	TRBJ2-1	few	TRBV7-9
CASFGGALPAQYF	TGTGCCAGCTTCGGGGGAGCGCTCCCGGCCCAGTACTTC	.	TRBJ2-5	.	TRBV28
CASSYTGRLVDGELFF	TGTGCCAGCAGTTACACAGGTCGACTAGTTGACGGGGAGCTGTTTTTT	.	TRBJ2-2	few	TRBV6-5
CASSRGYSNQPQHF	TGTGCCAGCAGCAGGGGGTATAGCAATCAGCCCCAGCATTTT	TRBD1	TRBJ1-5	few	TRBV27
CASSFWGSYNEQFF	TGTGCCAGCAGCTTTTGGGGATCCTACAATGAGCAGTTCTTC	.	TRBJ2-1	.	TRBV11-2
CASSPDTQYF	TGTGCCAGCAGCCCAGATACGCAGTATTTT	.	TRBJ2-3	.	TRBV11-2
CASSRDRWSQQYF	TGTGCCAGCAGCCGGGACAGGTGGTCCCAGCAGTACTTC	TRBD1	TRBJ2-7	.	TRBV25-1